The next 6 T cell receptor beta chains were all read from a single sample in a study of T cell repertoires in cytomegalovirus infection. One entry per CDR3 protein results from TCRdb running MiXCR on the reads. The table lists 290,000 or so distinct CDR3 sequences, roughly a quarter of them singletons. Source material: PBMCs. These TCRs come from a human donor in good health (CMV status not recorded). Some clones in this sample may be carry-over from other donors' samples.

The rearrangement links TRBV2 to TRBJ2-1; unclear D gene. CDR1 and CDR2 from the germline V gene are SNHLY and FYNNEI. V lost 8 bases and J lost 7, with 12 bases in between. The CDR3 contains 12 residues. The CDR3: CASASYMNEQFF. The CDR3 DNA sequence: TGTGCCAGCGCCTCGTATATGAATGAGCAGTTCTTC.

The chain has TRBV7-9 and TRBJ1-3; D remains ambiguous. This CDR3 has 13 residues. With 4 bases removed from V and 4 bases from J, the gap between germline ends came to 8 bases. Germline loops: CDR1 SEHNR, CDR2 FQNEAQ (reference sequence). The CDR3 reads CASSSPVGNTIYF. In nucleotides, the CDR3 is TGTGCCAGCAGCTCCCCAGTGGGAAACACCATATATTTT.

The rearrangement links TRBV28 to TRBJ2-7; D call uncertain. Trimming took off 8 bases at V and 0 bases at J, with 5 bases between the two ends. Germline values: CDR1 MDHEN, CDR2 SYDVKM. This CDR3 comprises 11 residues. The CDR3 protein is CASASSYEQYF. CDR3 nucleotides: TGTGCCAGCGCTTCCTCCTACGAGCAGTACTTC.

The rearrangement uses TRBV6-5 and TRBJ2-1; 11 nucleotides match TRBD2. The junction had 4 bases not matched to a gene; V was cut back by 2 bases and J by 1 base. This CDR3 is built from 17 residues. CDR1 is MNHEY, CDR2 SVGAGI, per germline. The CDR3 sequence is CASSYDPSGGSYNEQFF. CDR3 nucleotides: TGTGCCAGCAGTTACGATCCTAGCGGGGGGTCCTACAATGAGCAGTTCTTC.

The rearrangement uses TRBV15 and TRBJ1-2; maybe TRBD1 (6 bases). The CDR3 loop spans 14 amino acids. Germline CDR1 is LNHNV and CDR2 is YYDKDF (reference sequence). Trimming cost V 0 bases and J 2 bases, with 7 bases left between them. CDR3 amino acids: CATSRDRGNYGYTF. The CDR3 region has the DNA TGTGCCACCAGCAGAGACAGGGGAAACTATGGCTACACCTTC.

This clonotype appeared a few times. The rearrangement links TRBV19 to TRBJ2-7, with no clear D. CDR3 length equals 13 residues. The V gene lost 3 bases and the J gene lost 5 bases, with 11 bases spanning the gap. Germline assignment: CDR1 LNHDA and CDR2 SQIVND (reference sequence). CDR3 amino acids: CASSIFETNEQYF. CDR3 nucleotide sequence: TGTGCCAGTAGTATTTTCGAGACCAACGAGCAGTACTTC.